This T cell receptor (beta chain) came from a study of blood T cell repertoires in COVID-19. The repertoire was sequenced with immunoSEQ multiplex PCR; TCRdb's copy has only in-frame clones and lacks some. The repertoire holds about 68,000 clones, with 80% to 90% as singletons. This clone came up once. This CDR3 is 14 amino acids long. V was pared by 3 bases and J by 9 bases, with 19 bases between. The germline CDR1 and CDR2 sequences are SGHRS and YFSETQ. Specimen: peripheral blood. The V call is TRBV5-1, the J call TRBJ2-7; tentative D call: TRBD1 (6 bases). This sequence originates from a woman aged 60-75 years with acute or convalescent COVID-19. CDR3 in DNA: TGCGCCAGCAGCTACAATACAGGGTCCTCTGCGCAGTACTTC. It translates to CASSYNTGSSAQYF.